A selection of T cell receptor beta chains follows, all from one sample in a study of cytomegalovirus exposure and HLA in healthy donors. Clones were read by immunoSEQ multiplex PCR, and TCRdb kept only the in-frame ones, dropping some. Of around 95,000 clones listed, 74% are singletons. Material for sequencing was PBMCs. These receptors came from a male donor in good health and CMV-seronegative. CDR3s leave out the opening cysteine and the closing phenylalanine or tryptophan. Size tells how often a clone was seen (once, few, many) or the class of an expanded clone, and some rows leave it out.

J: TRBJ2-2; V: TRBV29-1; size: -; CDR3: SVVSVNTGELF
J: TRBJ2-1; V: TRBV5-1; size: -; CDR3: ASSVSGTSYNEQF
J: TRBJ2-7; V: TRBV7-2; size: -; CDR3: ASSTYASGGTYEQY
J: TRBJ2-2; V: TRBV27; size: -; CDR3: ASSLSEDRGSTGELF
J: TRBJ2-5; V: TRBV4-1; size: -; CDR3: ASSLTGTSGRGWETQY
J: TRBJ2-1; V: TRBV4-2; size: -; CDR3: ASSQEAGRLAREQF
J: TRBJ2-7; V: TRBV5-1; size: -; CDR3: ASSHRTLSYEQY
J: TRBJ2-7; V: TRBV28; size: -; CDR3: ASSPSGRFPYEQY
J: TRBJ2-1; V: TRBV5-1; size: -; CDR3: ASSSEIGLAGGNEQF
J: TRBJ2-1; V: TRBV6-4; size: -; CDR3: ASSYRVAGLSSYNEQF
J: TRBJ2-7; V: TRBV27; size: once; CDR3: ATSLGTRNSYAYEQY
J: TRBJ2-1; V: TRBV6-6; size: -; CDR3: ASRLLLAGVDNEQF
J: TRBJ1-4; V: TRBV14; size: -; CDR3: ASSPTGWVEKLF
J: TRBJ2-2; V: TRBV7-9; size: -; CDR3: ASSSLGGQNTGELF